The 29 T cell receptor beta chains given below trace back to one sample, sequenced in a study of graft-versus-host responses after intestinal transplantation listed by TCRdb under 2021. The receptor library was made with the immunoSEQ multiplex PCR assay. TCRdb holds this immuneACCESS table with in-frame rearrangements only. Some clones are missing; in checked studies, unresolved V genes explain under half, and the rest has no known cause. This sample comprises 80,000 or so clones, 80% to 95% of them detected only once. 0.69% of the sample is taken by the ten largest. The sample here was PBMCs, taken 98 days after intestinal transplantation. The receptors shown here come from a human patient who received an intestinal transplant, so some T cells may come from the graft donor.

The CDR3 nucleotides read TGTGCCAGCAGCTTAGGGGACAGGGTGAACACCGGGGAGCTGTTTTTT. This translates into CASSLGDRVNTGELFF. The genes are TRBV7-3 and TRBJ2-2; 9 nucleotides line up with TRBD1. This CDR3 region has 16 residues. Germline values: CDR1 SGHTA, CDR2 FQGTGA. Trimming took 2 bases from V and 1 from J; bases not matched to a gene: 2. Filled out from reference TRBV7-3 and TRBJ2-2, the complete variable domain reads GAGVSQTPSNKVTEKGKYVELRCDPISGHTALYWYRQSLGQGPEFLIYFQGTGAADDSGLPNDRFFAVRPEGSVSTLKIQRTERGDSAVYLCASSLGDRVNTGELFFGEGSRLTVL.

The chain joins TRBV19 to TRBJ1-2; no firm D call. There are 15 residues in the CDR3. From germline, CDR1 is LNHDA and CDR2 SQIVND (reference sequence). Trimming removed 3 bases at V and 0 bases at J, with 11 bases between. CDR3 DNA: TGTGCCAGTAGTATGCGGGCACAAGCTAACTATGGCTACACCTTC. Residues: CASSMRAQANYGYTF.

This chain uses TRBV12-5 with TRBJ2-2; no firm D call. V was pared by 6 bases and J by 5 bases, with 10 bases between. The CDR3 totals 13 residues. Germline V lookup: CDR1 LGHNT, CDR2 FRNRAP. The CDR3, as DNA: TGTGCTAGTGGGCCCCTAGGGACCGGGGAGCTGTTTTTT. It specifies CASGPLGTGELFF.

The rearrangement links TRBV18 to TRBJ1-5; D may be TRBD1 (6 bases). The V end was cut by 0 bases, the J end by 0 bases, with 9 bases between. Per the germline V gene, CDR1 is KGHSH and CDR2 is LQKENI. CDR3 length equals 16 residues. The CDR3 DNA reads TGTGCCAGCTCACCACCGTTGGACAGTAGCAATCAGCCCCAGCATTTT. It is translated as CASSPPLDSSNQPQHF.

V is TRBV2 and J is TRBJ1-6, with D possibly matching TRBD1 (6 bases). Trimming stripped 8 bases from V and 4 bases from J, with 15 bases between. The CDR3 sequence is 15 residues long. Germline CDR1 is SNHLY and CDR2 is FYNNEI. The CDR3 loop is CASEWQGQYNSPLHF. For the CDR3, the DNA is TGTGCCAGCGAATGGCAGGGACAATATAATTCACCCCTCCACTTT.

The chain links TRBV28 to TRBJ1-5; a weak D match, TRBD1 (6 bases). In germline, CDR1 is MDHEN, CDR2 SYDVKM. Trimming took 9 bases from V and 2 from J, leaving 23 bases between them. The CDR3 is made up of 17 amino acids. Here the CDR3 reads CASGTPELNRGNQPQHF. As DNA, the CDR3 is TGTGCCAGTGGCACCCCAGAACTAAACAGGGGCAATCAGCCCCAGCATTTT.

The chain carries TRBV25-1 and TRBJ2-5; D possibly corresponds to TRBD1 (5 bases). Germline values: CDR1 MGHDK, CDR2 SYGVNS. Trimming removed 1 base from V and 5 bases from J, with 23 bases in between. The CDR3 loop spans 18 amino acids. The CDR3 sequence is CASSELLGRKAGFETQYF. The DNA of the CDR3 is TGTGCCAGCAGTGAATTATTAGGAAGGAAGGCAGGGTTTGAGACCCAGTACTTC.

The CDR3 loop is CASTSFSTDTQYF. The CDR3 bases are TGTGCCAGCACCTCGTTTAGCACAGATACGCAGTATTTT. The chain combines TRBV12-1 with TRBJ2-3; the DNA was not compared with TRBD2, the D call given in the table. TRBV12-1 is assigned pseudogene status. This CDR3 comprises 13 residues.

The rearrangement joins TRBV10-2 to TRBJ1-2; TRBD1 agrees at 7 bases. The germline gives CDR1 WSHSY, CDR2 SAAADI. Unmatched junction bases numbered 5, after V lost 2 bases and J lost 2 bases. CDR3 length: 15 residues. CDR3 DNA sequence: TGCGCCAGCAGTGAGCCCTTACAGGGGAACTATGGCTACACCTTC. It specifies CASSEPLQGNYGYTF.

The rearrangement uses TRBV4-2 and TRBJ2-5; D not certain. The V and J ends lost 0 bases and 5 bases respectively, with 10 bases between them. CDR3 length equals 14 residues. CDR1 is LGHNA and CDR2 is YNFKEQ in the germline V gene. This CDR3 is CASSQDRNYETQYF. The CDR3 DNA reads TGTGCCAGCAGCCAAGATCGGAACTACGAGACCCAGTACTTC.

The chain carries TRBV7-9 and TRBJ2-5; D not resolved. Germline CDR1 reads SEHNR; CDR2 reads FQNEAQ (reference sequence). The CDR3 is 12 amino acids. V was shortened by 5 bases and J by 5 bases, with 9 bases between the two germline ends. In DNA form, the CDR3 reads TGTGCCAGCAGCAATATAGTGGAGACCCAGTACTTC. Protein: CASSNIVETQYF. The full variable domain, completed using reference TRBV7-9 and TRBJ2-5, is DTGVSQNPRHKITKRGQNVTFRCDPISEHNRLYWYRQTLGQGPEFLTYFQNEAQLEKSRLLSDRFSAERPKGSFSTLEIQRTEQGDSAMYLCASSNIVETQYFGPGTRLLVL.

The V call is TRBV5-3, the J call TRBJ2-5; D gene uncertain. TRBV5-3 is marked as an open reading frame, function uncertain. This CDR3 is built from 16 residues. The V end lost 0 bases, the J end lost 1 base, and 13 bases lay between the germline ends. CDR3 DNA: TGTGCCAGAAGCTTGGATAGCCTCCGGACCCAAGAGACCCAGTACTTC. Amino acid sequence: CARSLDSLRTQETQYF.

The J gene is TRBJ2-3, the V gene TRBV11-1; unclear D gene. V was pared by 2 bases and J by 0 bases, with 12 bases between. This CDR3 comprises 16 residues. The V gene's germline CDR1 is SGHAT and CDR2 FQDESV (reference sequence). This CDR3 is CASSLRVSPSTDTQYF. Written as DNA, the CDR3 is TGTGCCAGCAGCTTAAGGGTGTCACCGAGCACAGATACGCAGTATTTT.

V and J are TRBV29-1 and TRBJ1-1, with 7 bases lining up with TRBD1. The CDR3 contains 14 residues. Trimming cost V 1 base and J 2 bases; bases outside gene matches: 4. Germline loops: CDR1 SQVTM, CDR2 ANQGSEA. CDR3 amino acids: CSVEVGDRNTEAFF. CDR3 sequence (DNA): TGCAGCGTTGAAGTTGGGGACAGAAACACTGAAGCTTTCTTT.

This clone was observed a single time. The V call is TRBV6-4, the J call TRBJ2-5; D ambiguous. Germline CDR1 and CDR2: MRHNA and SNTAGT. Trimming removed 3 bases from V and 8 bases from J, with 13 bases in between. The CDR3 loop spans 13 amino acids. CDR3 nucleotide sequence: TGTGCCAGCAGTGATCAGCCCTCGGGTACCCAGTACTTC. Amino acids: CASSDQPSGTQYF.

This clone was seen once. The chain carries TRBV27 and TRBJ1-1; no clear D gene. The V gene's germline CDR1 is MNHEY and CDR2 SMNVEV (reference sequence). The CDR3 contains 15 residues. Trimming removed 5 bases at V and 0 bases at J, with 13 bases between. In nucleotides, the CDR3 is TGTGCCAGCAGTCCGCCTAGGACGGTGAACACTGAAGCTTTCTTT. Translated, it gives CASSPPRTVNTEAFF.

On this clone: Other DNA variants within this sample encode the same CDR3. The chain has TRBV5-4 and TRBJ2-7; D not resolved. CDR1 and CDR2 (germline): SGHNT, YYREEE (reference sequence). V was clipped by 0 bases and J by 0 bases, with 4 bases between them. The CDR3 sequence is 13 residues long. The CDR3 bases are TGTGCCAGCAGCTTGGGAGTCTCCTACGAGCAGTACTTC. Protein: CASSLGVSYEQYF. Full variable domain (outside the CDR3, taken from reference TRBV5-4 and TRBJ2-7): ETGVTQSPTHLIKTRGQQVTLRCSSQSGHNTVSWYQQALGQGPQFIFQYYREEENGRGNFPPRFSGLQFPNYSSELNVNALELDDSALYLCASSLGVSYEQYFGPGTRLTVT.

This rearrangement joins TRBV5-4 to TRBJ2-7; no reliable D call. The germline gives CDR1 SGHNT, CDR2 YYREEE (reference sequence). Trimming pared 3 bases from V and 1 base from J, leaving 14 bases between. The CDR3 is 15 residues long. The CDR3 loop is CASSSPSTQSYEQYF. The CDR3, as DNA: TGTGCCAGCAGCTCGCCCTCGACCCAATCCTACGAGCAGTACTTC. Variable domain in full (rest from reference TRBV5-4 and TRBJ2-7): ETGVTQSPTHLIKTRGQQVTLRCSSQSGHNTVSWYQQALGQGPQFIFQYYREEENGRGNFPPRFSGLQFPNYSSELNVNALELDDSALYLCASSSPSTQSYEQYFGPGTRLTVT.

The rearrangement uses TRBV4-1 and TRBJ1-6; 7 nucleotides align to TRBD1. The CDR3 is made up of 17 amino acids. Trimming took 0 bases from V and 5 from J; bases not matched to a gene: 7. Germline CDR1 reads MGHRA; CDR2 reads YSYEKL. The CDR3 sequence is CASSQDWGGTDNSPLHF. As DNA, the CDR3 is TGCGCCAGCAGCCAAGATTGGGGAGGGACAGATAATTCACCCCTCCACTTT.

The genes are TRBV7-8 and TRBJ1-2; TRBD1 matches at 7 bases. The CDR3 loop spans 16 amino acids. V lost 0 bases and J lost 8; bases outside the gene matches: 12. Germline V gives CDR1 SGHVS, CDR2 FQNEAQ. The CDR3 loop is CASSLALAGGMGGYTF. CDR3 nucleotides: TGTGCCAGCAGCTTAGCGCTGGCAGGGGGTATGGGGGGCTACACCTTC.

The chain combines TRBV28 with TRBJ2-1; the D gene is possibly TRBD1 (6 bases). Germline loops: CDR1 MDHEN, CDR2 SYDVKM. V lost 7 bases to trimming and J lost 0 bases, with 10 bases between them. This CDR3 is 14 amino acids long. The CDR3 region is CASTGQSSYNEQFF. The CDR3 nucleotides are TGTGCCAGCACAGGACAGAGCTCCTACAATGAGCAGTTCTTC.

The chain couples TRBV10-3 to TRBJ2-7; 8 bases map to TRBD2. Germline lookup yields CDR1 ENHRY and CDR2 SYGVKD. The length of the CDR3 is 14 residues. Unmatched junction bases numbered 0, after V lost 2 bases and J lost 0 bases. The CDR3 nucleotides read TGTGCCATCAGTGAGAGCGGGAGCTCCTACGAGCAGTACTTC. Translated: CAISESGSSYEQYF.

The rearrangement joins TRBV5-4 to TRBJ1-3, with D unresolved. The CDR3 is 15 residues long. Germline lookup yields CDR1 SGHNT and CDR2 YYREEE (reference sequence). Trimming took off 2 bases at V and 0 bases at J, with 9 bases between the two ends. DNA of the CDR3: TGTGCCAGCAGCTTAAGGGATCGCTCTGGAAACACCATATATTTT. Translation: CASSLRDRSGNTIYF.

The genes are TRBV5-1 and TRBJ2-7; 7 nucleotides align to TRBD2. After removal of 2 bases from V and 3 bases from J, the junction contained 8 bases not matched to a gene. Germline lookup yields CDR1 SGHRS and CDR2 YFSETQ. This CDR3 comprises 15 residues. The chain's CDR3 is CASSFARTRFYEQYF. In nucleotides, the CDR3 is TGCGCCAGCAGCTTTGCGCGGACTAGATTCTACGAGCAGTACTTC. Looking up the rest from reference TRBV5-1 and TRBJ2-7 gives the full variable domain: KAGVTQTPRYLIKTRGQQVTLSCSPISGHRSVSWYQQTPGQGLQFLFEYFSETQRNKGNFPGRFSGRQFSNSRSEMNVSTLELGDSALYLCASSFARTRFYEQYFGPGTRLTVT.

This chain uses TRBV2 with TRBJ2-7; D remains unclear. This CDR3 has 16 residues. Trimming removed 0 bases at V and 2 bases at J, with 14 bases between. CDR1 is SNHLY, CDR2 FYNNEI, per germline. CDR3 nucleotides: TGTGCCAGCAGTGAAGCGTTGCCAAGGCTAACCTACGAGCAGTACTTC. Protein product: CASSEALPRLTYEQYF.

The chain joins TRBV5-1 to TRBJ2-3; D gene unclear. V was shortened by 4 bases and J by 0 bases, with 9 bases between the two germline ends. This CDR3 is built from 14 residues. Germline CDR1 SGHRS, CDR2 YFSETQ. The CDR3, as DNA: TGCGCCAGCAGCGGGCTGGGTAGCACAGATACGCAGTATTTT. Protein product: CASSGLGSTDTQYF.

This clone was counted once. This chain connects TRBV6-5 to TRBJ1-2; D is perhaps TRBD1 (5 bases). The germline CDR1 and CDR2 sequences are MNHEY and SVGAGI. V lost 5 bases and J 3 bases, leaving 13 bases between the germline ends. The CDR3 has 14 amino acids. The CDR3 DNA is TGTGCCAGCAGTGAATGGGACGCGGACTATGGCTACACCTTC. This translates into CASSEWDADYGYTF.

This clone was observed once. The CDR3 DNA is TGTGCCAGCAGCTCCCTCCTAGCGGGAGACTACAATGAGCAGTTCTTC. Translation gives CASSSLLAGDYNEQFF. V and J are TRBV11-1 and TRBJ2-1; 10 bases match TRBD2. Germline V gene sequence: CDR1 SGHAT, CDR2 FQDESV (reference sequence). The CDR3 loop spans 16 amino acids. Trimming removed 4 bases from V and 3 bases from J; junction bases left unmatched: 6.

The CDR3 sequence: CASSPPRAGEKLFF. DNA of the CDR3: TGTGCCAGCTCACCACCCAGGGCGGGTGAAAAACTGTTTTTT. The rearrangement links TRBV18 to TRBJ1-4, with D possibly being TRBD1 (5 bases). Germline V gene lookup returns CDR1 KGHSH and CDR2 LQKENI. V shed 0 bases and J shed 7 bases, with 9 bases lying between them. The CDR3 is 14 amino acids.